This is a list of T cell receptor beta chains from one sample in a study of T cell repertoires in cytomegalovirus infection. One entry per CDR3 protein, called by TCRdb with MiXCR from the reads. Found here are around 180,000 distinct CDR3 sequences, approximately 28% of them singletons; the top ten hold about 28%. Sequencing was done on a sample of PBMCs. These receptors were collected from a human donor in good health (CMV status not recorded). Some clones in this sample may be carry-over from other donors' samples. Each CDR3 is given with its conserved first and last residue. Fields, in order: clone size, J gene, V gene, CDR3 protein. Clone size is given for some rows only: seen once, a few or many times, or a class if the clone is expanded.

.,TRBJ2-4,TRBV5-4,CASSSSNSFLGMDIQYF
once,TRBJ2-5,TRBV7-9,CASSPQTAGMGQETQYF
few,TRBJ2-5,TRBV2,CASSANQETQYF
few,TRBJ1-6,TRBV23-1,CASSQTPPQAGSYNSPLHF
.,TRBJ2-2,TRBV5-1,CASGIAGATGELFF
.,TRBJ1-1,TRBV28,CASRSGGQGAFTEAFF
many,TRBJ2-5,TRBV7-2,CASSLSLAGGPGETQYF
.,TRBJ2-5,TRBV18,CASSAQREQETQYF
few,TRBJ1-5,TRBV6-6,CASSYYGQSNQPQHF
.,TRBJ1-5,TRBV6-6,CASSYRGGQPQHF
.,TRBJ2-7,TRBV4-3,CASSQTSAYEQYF
few,TRBJ1-5,TRBV28,CASRGQGLSQPQHF
few,TRBJ1-3,TRBV4-1,CASSQASGNTIYF
many,TRBJ1-3,TRBV7-2,CASSSQGDDGNTIYF
few,TRBJ2-5,TRBV6-2/TRBV6-3,CASSRDPWETQYF
.,TRBJ1-3,TRBV15,CATSRNHETVSGNTIYF
few,TRBJ1-5,TRBV6-2/TRBV6-3,CASSSGQGVDQPQHF
.,TRBJ2-5,TRBV6-5,CASSYSSPGKETQYF
.,TRBJ2-7,TRBV5-1,CASSPTGTGVYEQYF
many,TRBJ1-3,TRBV7-2,CASSPVGGQDGNTIYF
few,TRBJ2-1,TRBV2,CASMFDGNEQFF
.,TRBJ2-3,TRBV7-9,CASSLGDSITDTQYF
.,TRBJ2-5,TRBV11-2,CASSSGRAYQETQYF
many,TRBJ2-3,TRBV20-1,CSARWLAGGQSRGPDTQYF
few,TRBJ2-1,TRBV7-6,CASSSAGGGNEQFF
many,TRBJ1-5,TRBV7-9,CASSPQGSNNQPQHF
few,TRBJ1-5,TRBV20-1,CSASPFAGISQPQHF
.,TRBJ1-6,TRBV20-1,CSARGQGQYNSPLHF
.,TRBJ2-3,TRBV6-5,CASTRDPRDTQYF
.,TRBJ2-7,TRBV6-2/TRBV6-3,CASAGTGYEQYF
.,TRBJ1-1,TRBV2,CATSLGENTEAFF
.,TRBJ2-5,TRBV7-2,CASTLAGGETQYF
.,TRBJ2-3,TRBV4-1,CASSQVEGASDTQYF
few,TRBJ2-7,TRBV12-5,CASGPSGQGISYEQYF
many,TRBJ1-1,TRBV5-1,CASSSGANTEAFF
.,TRBJ2-7,TRBV29-1,CSVDGKRGALSYEQYF
.,TRBJ2-7,TRBV12-3/TRBV12-4,CASSPGSAGGYEQYF
few,TRBJ1-5,TRBV7-2,CASSQTARDQPQHF
few,TRBJ1-1,TRBV2,CATREDTEAFF
.,TRBJ2-1,TRBV5-4,CASSPPSYNEQFF
.,TRBJ1-2,TRBV2,CASSENVREDYGYTF
.,TRBJ2-7,TRBV7-2,CASSLTSGGYEQYF
.,TRBJ2-1,TRBV6-6,CASSYDVDEQFF
few,TRBJ1-6,TRBV5-4,CASSLVGSYNSPLHF
.,TRBJ2-7,TRBV7-3,CASSRLAGGEYEQYF
many,TRBJ2-2,TRBV7-2,CASSQLRSTGELFF
.,TRBJ1-2,TRBV18,CASSLDRVYGYTF
.,TRBJ1-3,TRBV5-1,CASSLDGTSGNTIYF
many,TRBJ2-7,TRBV7-6,CASSPLRAGGLAGEQYF
few,TRBJ2-7,TRBV5-4,CASSSGTSGLTAYEQYF
.,TRBJ2-5,TRBV3-1,CASSAGTSGGYQETQYF
.,TRBJ2-7,TRBV29-1,CSGWDRTYEQYF
many,TRBJ1-1,TRBV7-6,CASSLDYMGDTEAFF
few,TRBJ1-2,TRBV12-3/TRBV12-4,CASRRTGVSGYTF
few,TRBJ2-7,TRBV5-1,CASSSVPGQGYEQYF
few,TRBJ1-6,TRBV12-3/TRBV12-4,CASSFGNSPLHF
.,TRBJ2-7,TRBV29-1,CSVEGQGRPYEQYF
.,TRBJ1-1,TRBV29-1,CSGDGGGTEAFF
few,TRBJ1-5,TRBV6-5,CASRSRARQPQHF